Shown below are 5 T cell receptor beta chains from a single sample sequenced in a study of blood T cell repertoires in COVID-19. The data were produced by immunoSEQ multiplex PCR, yet TCRdb's version contains in-frame clones alone and is incomplete. Altogether about 210,000 clones are present, about four fifths being singletons, with the ten largest covering around 2.5%. Specimen: peripheral blood. The receptors shown here come from a middle-aged woman with active or convalescent COVID-19.

This rearrangement joins TRBV30 to TRBJ2-5; TRBD1 aligns across 11 bases. The CDR3 extends over 13 amino acids. V lost 4 bases, J lost 4 bases, and 2 bases stayed unmatched. Germline lookup yields CDR1 GTSNPN and CDR2 SVGIG (reference sequence). The CDR3 DNA follows: TGTGCCTGGAAGGGGACAGGGGGAGAGACCCAGTACTTC. It codes for CAWKGTGGETQYF.

The rearrangement uses TRBV4-2 and TRBJ2-7, with 8 bases aligning to TRBD1. V lost 0 bases and J lost 6; bases outside the gene matches: 7. Germline V gene data show CDR1 as LGHNA and CDR2 as YNFKEQ. CDR3 size: 15 residues. CDR3 nucleotides: TGTGCCAGCAGCCAAGATGGCCAGGGGGCCGTCGAGCAGTACTTC. Amino acids: CASSQDGQGAVEQYF.

This clone was seen a single time. The V call is TRBV24-1, the J call TRBJ1-2; 10 bases are shared with TRBD1. The germline V gene encodes CDR1 KGHDR and CDR2 SFDVKD. The V and J ends lost 2 bases and 3 bases, in that order; junction bases with no gene match: 5. CDR3 length: 16 residues. As DNA, the CDR3 is TGTGCCACCAGTGATTCAACCGGGACAGGGGACTATGGCTACACCTTC. Residues: CATSDSTGTGDYGYTF.

This chain links TRBV29-1 with TRBJ1-2; D gene uncertain. The V and J ends lost 4 bases and 5 bases respectively, with 14 bases between them. This CDR3 has 13 residues. Germline V gene sequence: CDR1 SQVTM, CDR2 ANQGSEA. The CDR3 DNA is TGCAGCGTTGGGTCGGGGTTGGAATATGGCTACACCTTC. This gives the protein CSVGSGLEYGYTF.

The chain recombines TRBV30 with TRBJ1-5, with D perhaps TRBD1 (5 bases). V lost 4 bases and J lost 4, with 8 bases in between. From germline, CDR1 is GTSNPN and CDR2 SVGIG (reference sequence). CDR3 size: 12 residues. This CDR3 is CAWKRGNQPQHF. The CDR3 bases are TGTGCCTGGAAACGGGGGAATCAGCCCCAGCATTTT.